This T cell receptor (beta chain) was sequenced in a study of a mutant IDH1 vaccine in newly diagnosed glioma. Study-level information: Patients, over weeks 1, 3, 5, 7, 11, 15, 19 and 23, received a total of eight vaccinations. The first vaccination came 4-6 weeks after radiotherapy alone, or with temozolomide cycles. Earlier care involved radiotherapy, temozolomide, or both, and the majority received both. Study observations and caveats: Immune responses induced by vaccination arose in 90% to 95% of the patients.

With 1 base removed from V and 6 bases from J, the gap between germline ends came to 10 bases. This CDR3 region has 13 residues. Germline V lookup: CDR1 SQVTM, CDR2 ANQGSEA. Profiling relied on immunoSEQ multiplex PCR, and the TCRdb table lists in-frame clones only, not all of them. Altogether approximately 60,000 clones are present, roughly 84% being singletons, with the ten largest covering approximately 4.3%. To note about this clone: Its antigen is unknown.

Time point indicated: week 23, last vaccination. Every single dose of the vaccine, 300 ug of mutant IDH1 20-mer peptide, came with topical imiquimod. This receptor was taken from a man under 40 with glioma. This chain uses TRBV29-1 with TRBJ2-1, with a weak D call TRBD1 (5 bases). Sequences were derived from PBMCs, sampled from a glioma patient whose treatment included an IDH1 peptide vaccine. The CDR3: CSVEGMTVNEQFF. The CDR3, as DNA: TGCAGCGTTGAAGGGATGACAGTCAATGAGCAGTTCTTC.